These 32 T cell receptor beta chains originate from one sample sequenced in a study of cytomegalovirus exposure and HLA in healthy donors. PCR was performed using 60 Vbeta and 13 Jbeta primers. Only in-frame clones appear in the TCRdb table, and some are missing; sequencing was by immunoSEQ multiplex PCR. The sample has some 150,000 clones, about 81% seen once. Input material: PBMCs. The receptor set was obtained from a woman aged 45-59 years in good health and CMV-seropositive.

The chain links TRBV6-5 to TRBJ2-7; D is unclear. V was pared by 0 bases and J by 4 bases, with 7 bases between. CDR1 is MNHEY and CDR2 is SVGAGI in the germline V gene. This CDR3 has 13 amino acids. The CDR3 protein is CASSYSRLYEQYF. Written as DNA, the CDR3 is TGTGCCAGCAGTTACTCGAGGTTATACGAGCAGTACTTC.

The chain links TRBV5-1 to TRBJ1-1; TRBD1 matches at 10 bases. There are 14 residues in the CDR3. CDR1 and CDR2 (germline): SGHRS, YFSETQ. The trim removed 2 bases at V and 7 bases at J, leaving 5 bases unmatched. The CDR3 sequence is CASSFRTGGNEAFF. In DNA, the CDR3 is TGCGCCAGCAGCTTTCGGACAGGGGGGAATGAAGCTTTCTTT.

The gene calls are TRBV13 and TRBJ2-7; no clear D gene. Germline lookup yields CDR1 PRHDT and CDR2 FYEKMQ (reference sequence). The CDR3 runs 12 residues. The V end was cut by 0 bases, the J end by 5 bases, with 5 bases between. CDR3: CASSLGANEQYF. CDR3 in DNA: TGTGCCAGCAGCTTAGGAGCGAACGAGCAGTACTTC.

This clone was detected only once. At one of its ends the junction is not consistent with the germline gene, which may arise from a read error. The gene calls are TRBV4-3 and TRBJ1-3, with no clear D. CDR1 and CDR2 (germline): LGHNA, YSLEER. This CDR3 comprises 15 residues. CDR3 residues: CASSPLTESGDTIYF. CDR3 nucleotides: TGCGCCAGCAGCCCTCTGACGGAATCTGGAGACACCATATATTTT.

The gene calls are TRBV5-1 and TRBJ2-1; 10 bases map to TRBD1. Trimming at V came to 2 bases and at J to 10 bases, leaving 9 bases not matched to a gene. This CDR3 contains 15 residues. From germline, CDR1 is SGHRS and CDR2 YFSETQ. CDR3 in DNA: TGCGCCAGCAGCTTTTATCCGGGACAGGGGAGCGAGCAGTTCTTC. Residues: CASSFYPGQGSEQFF.

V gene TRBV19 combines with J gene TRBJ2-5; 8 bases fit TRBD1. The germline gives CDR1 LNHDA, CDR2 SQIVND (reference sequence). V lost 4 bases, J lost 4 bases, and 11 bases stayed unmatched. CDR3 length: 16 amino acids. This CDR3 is CASSTLLGQGSETQYF. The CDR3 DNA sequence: TGTGCCAGTAGTACCCTTCTCGGACAGGGATCAGAGACCCAGTACTTC.

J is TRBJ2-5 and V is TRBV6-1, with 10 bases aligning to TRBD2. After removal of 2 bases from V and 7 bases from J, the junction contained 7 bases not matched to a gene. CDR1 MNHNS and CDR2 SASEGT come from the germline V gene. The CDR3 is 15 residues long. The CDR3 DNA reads TGTGCCAGCAGTGAAACGGGACTAGCGTTGGGGACCCAGTACTTC. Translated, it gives CASSETGLALGTQYF.

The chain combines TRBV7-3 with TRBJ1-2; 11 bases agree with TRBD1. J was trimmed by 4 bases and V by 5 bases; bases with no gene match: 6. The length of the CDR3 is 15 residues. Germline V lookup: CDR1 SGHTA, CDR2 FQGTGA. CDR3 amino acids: CASSPGQGDRYGYTF. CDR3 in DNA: TGTGCCAGCAGCCCGGGACAGGGGGATCGCTATGGCTACACCTTC.

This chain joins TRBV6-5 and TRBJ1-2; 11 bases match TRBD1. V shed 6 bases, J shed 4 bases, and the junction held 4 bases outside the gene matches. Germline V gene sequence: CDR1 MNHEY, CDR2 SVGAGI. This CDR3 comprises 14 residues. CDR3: CASRRTGGGYGYTF. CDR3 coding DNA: TGTGCCAGCAGGCGGACAGGGGGCGGCTATGGCTACACCTTC.

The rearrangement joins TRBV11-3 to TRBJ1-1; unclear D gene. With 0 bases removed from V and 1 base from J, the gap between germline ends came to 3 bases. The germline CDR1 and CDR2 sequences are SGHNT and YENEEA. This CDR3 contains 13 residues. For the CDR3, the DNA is TGTGCCAGCAGCTTAGATCAGAACACTGAAGCTTTCTTT. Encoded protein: CASSLDQNTEAFF.

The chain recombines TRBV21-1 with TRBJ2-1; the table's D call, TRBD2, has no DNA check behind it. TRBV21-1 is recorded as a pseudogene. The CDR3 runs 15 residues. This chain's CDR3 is CASSSAGGPLNEQFF. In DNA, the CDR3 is TGTGCCAGCAGCAGCGCGGGAGGCCCGCTGAATGAGCAGTTCTTC.

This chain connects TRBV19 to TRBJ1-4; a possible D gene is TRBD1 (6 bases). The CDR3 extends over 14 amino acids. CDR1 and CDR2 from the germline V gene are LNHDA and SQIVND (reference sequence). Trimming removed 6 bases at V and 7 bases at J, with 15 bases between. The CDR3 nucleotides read TGTGCCAGTAGCCTCGGGACAACAAGTGAAAAACTGTTTTTT. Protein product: CASSLGTTSEKLFF.

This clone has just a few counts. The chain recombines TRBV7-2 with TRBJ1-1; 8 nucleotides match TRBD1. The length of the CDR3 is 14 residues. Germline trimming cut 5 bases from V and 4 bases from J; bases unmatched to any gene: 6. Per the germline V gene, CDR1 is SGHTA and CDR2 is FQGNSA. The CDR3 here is CASSAQGAFTEAFF. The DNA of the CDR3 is TGTGCCAGCAGCGCCCAGGGGGCGTTCACTGAAGCTTTCTTT.

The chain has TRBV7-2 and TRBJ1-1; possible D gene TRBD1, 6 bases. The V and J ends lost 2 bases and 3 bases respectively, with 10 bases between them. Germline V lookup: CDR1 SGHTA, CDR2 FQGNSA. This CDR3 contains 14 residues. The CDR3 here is CASSLHRDDTEAFF. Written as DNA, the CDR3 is TGTGCCAGCAGCTTACACAGGGATGACACTGAAGCTTTCTTT.

As DNA, the CDR3 is TGTGCCAGCAGCGTAGGCCTCTCGGGATTGAACACCGGGGAGCTGTTTTTT. It yields the protein CASSVGLSGLNTGELFF. This rearrangement joins TRBV9 to TRBJ2-2, with D tentatively TRBD2 (5 bases). Germline V gene sequence: CDR1 SGDLS, CDR2 YYNGEE. The CDR3 contains 17 residues. V was trimmed by 0 bases and J by 1 base, leaving 13 bases between them.

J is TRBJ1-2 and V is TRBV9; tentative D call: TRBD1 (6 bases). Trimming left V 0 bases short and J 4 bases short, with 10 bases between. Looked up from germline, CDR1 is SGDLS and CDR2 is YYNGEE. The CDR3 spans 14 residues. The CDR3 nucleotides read TGTGCCAGCAGCGTAGGACAGGACAGCTATGGCTACACCTTC. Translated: CASSVGQDSYGYTF. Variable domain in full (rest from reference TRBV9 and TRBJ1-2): DSGVTQTPKHLITATGQRVTLRCSPRSGDLSVYWYQQSLDQGLQFLIQYYNGEERAKGNILERFSAQQFPDLHSELNLSSLELGDSALYFCASSVGQDSYGYTFGSGTRLTVV.

The CDR3 bases are TGTGCCAGCTCACCCGGGACAGACTCTGGAAACACCATATATTTT. Its translation is CASSPGTDSGNTIYF. The chain has TRBV18 and TRBJ1-3, with 7 bases identical to TRBD1. This CDR3 spans 15 amino acids. Trimming at V came to 3 bases and at J to 0 bases, leaving 2 bases not matched to a gene. CDR1 is KGHSH and CDR2 is LQKENI in the germline V gene. The full variable domain, rest sourced from reference TRBV18 and TRBJ1-3, is NAGVMQNPRHLVRRRGQEARLRCSPMKGHSHVYWYRQLPEEGLKFMVYLQKENIIDESGMPKERFSAEFPKEGPSILRIQQVVRGDSAAYFCASSPGTDSGNTIYFGEGSWLTVV.

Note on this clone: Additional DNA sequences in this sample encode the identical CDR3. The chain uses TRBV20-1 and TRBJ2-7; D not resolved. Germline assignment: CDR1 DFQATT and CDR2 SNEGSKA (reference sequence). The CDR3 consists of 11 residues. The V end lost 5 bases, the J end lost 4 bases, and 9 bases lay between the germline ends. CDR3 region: CSAGTVYEQYF. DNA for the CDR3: TGCAGTGCTGGCACAGTTTACGAGCAGTACTTC.

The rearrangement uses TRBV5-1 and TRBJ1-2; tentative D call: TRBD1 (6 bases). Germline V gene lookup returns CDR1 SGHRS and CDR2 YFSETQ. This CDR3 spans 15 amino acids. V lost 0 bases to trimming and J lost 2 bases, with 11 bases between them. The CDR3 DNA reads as TGCGCCAGCAGCTTGGGGGTAAGGGGGAACTATGGCTACACCTTC. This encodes CASSLGVRGNYGYTF. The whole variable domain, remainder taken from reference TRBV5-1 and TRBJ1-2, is KAGVTQTPRYLIKTRGQQVTLSCSPISGHRSVSWYQQTPGQGLQFLFEYFSETQRNKGNFPGRFSGRQFSNSRSEMNVSTLELGDSALYLCASSLGVRGNYGYTFGSGTRLTVV.

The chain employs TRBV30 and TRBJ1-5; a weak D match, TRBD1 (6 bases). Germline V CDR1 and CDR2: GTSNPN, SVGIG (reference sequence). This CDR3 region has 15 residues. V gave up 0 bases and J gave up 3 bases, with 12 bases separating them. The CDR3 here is CAWSVDQGNNQPQHF. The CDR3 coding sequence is TGTGCCTGGAGTGTAGACCAGGGGAACAATCAGCCCCAGCATTTT.

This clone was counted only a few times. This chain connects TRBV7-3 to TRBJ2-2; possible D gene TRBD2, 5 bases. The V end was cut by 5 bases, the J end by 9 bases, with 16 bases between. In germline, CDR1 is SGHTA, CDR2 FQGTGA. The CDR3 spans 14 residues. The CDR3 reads CASSQARESRELFF. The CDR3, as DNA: TGTGCCAGCAGCCAAGCCCGGGAATCTAGGGAGCTGTTTTTT.

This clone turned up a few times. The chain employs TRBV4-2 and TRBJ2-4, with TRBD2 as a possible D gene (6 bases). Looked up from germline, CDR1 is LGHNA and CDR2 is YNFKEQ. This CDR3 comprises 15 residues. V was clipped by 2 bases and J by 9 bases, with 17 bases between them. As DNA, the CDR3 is TGTGCCAGCAGCCAAAGGGACTCCCTATTTGGCATTCAGTACTTC. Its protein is CASSQRDSLFGIQYF.

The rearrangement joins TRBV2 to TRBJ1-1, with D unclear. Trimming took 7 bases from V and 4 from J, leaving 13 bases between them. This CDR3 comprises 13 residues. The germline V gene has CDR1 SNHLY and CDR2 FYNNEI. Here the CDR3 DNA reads TGTGCCAGCAAGGTGGTTTCGGGCACTGAAGCTTTCTTT. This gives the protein CASKVVSGTEAFF.

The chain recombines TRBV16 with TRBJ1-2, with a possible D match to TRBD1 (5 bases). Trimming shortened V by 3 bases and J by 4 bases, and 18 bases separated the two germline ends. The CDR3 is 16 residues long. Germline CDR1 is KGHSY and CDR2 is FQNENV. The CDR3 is CASSQRSRDRSYGYTF. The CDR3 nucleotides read TGTGCCAGCAGCCAGAGATCCAGGGATAGGAGCTATGGCTACACCTTC.

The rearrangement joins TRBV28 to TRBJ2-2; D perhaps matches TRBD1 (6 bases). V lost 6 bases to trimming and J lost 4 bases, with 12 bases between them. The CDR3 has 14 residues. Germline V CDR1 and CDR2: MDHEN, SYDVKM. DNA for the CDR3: TGTGCCAGCAGAAAGGGACACCGCACCGGGGAGCTGTTTTTT. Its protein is CASRKGHRTGELFF.

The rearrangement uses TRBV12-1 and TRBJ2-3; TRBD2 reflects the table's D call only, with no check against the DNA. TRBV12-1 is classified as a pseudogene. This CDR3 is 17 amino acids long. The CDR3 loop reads CASSLTSGRFGTDTQYF. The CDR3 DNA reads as TGTGCCAGCAGTTTAACTAGCGGGAGGTTCGGCACAGATACGCAGTATTTT.

In DNA form, the CDR3 reads TGTGCCAGCAGCAAACCCACAGGGGGGAGCAATCAGCCCCAGCATTTT. Its translation is CASSKPTGGSNQPQHF. The chain combines TRBV21-1 with TRBJ1-5; TRBD1 was called by the table and not checked on the DNA. TRBV21-1 constitutes a pseudogene. This CDR3 contains 16 residues.

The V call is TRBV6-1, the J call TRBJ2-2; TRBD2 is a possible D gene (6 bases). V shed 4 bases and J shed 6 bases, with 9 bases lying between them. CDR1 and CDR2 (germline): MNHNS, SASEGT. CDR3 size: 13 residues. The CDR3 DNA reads TGTGCCAGCAGTGGCACTAGCTCCGGGGAGCTGTTTTTT. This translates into CASSGTSSGELFF.

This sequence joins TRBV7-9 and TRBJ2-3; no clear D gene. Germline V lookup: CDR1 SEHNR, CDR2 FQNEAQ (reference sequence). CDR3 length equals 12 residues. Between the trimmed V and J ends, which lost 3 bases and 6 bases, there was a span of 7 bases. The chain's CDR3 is CASSFSEDTQYF. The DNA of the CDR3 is TGTGCCAGCAGCTTCTCCGAGGATACGCAGTATTTT.

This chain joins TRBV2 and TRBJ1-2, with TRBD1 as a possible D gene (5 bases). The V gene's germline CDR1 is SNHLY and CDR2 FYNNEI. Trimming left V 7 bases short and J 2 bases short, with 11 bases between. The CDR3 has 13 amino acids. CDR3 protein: CASISAGNYGYTF. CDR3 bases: TGTGCCAGCATATCCGCAGGGAACTATGGCTACACCTTC. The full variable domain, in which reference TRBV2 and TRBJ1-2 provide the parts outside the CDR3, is EPEVTQTPSHQVTQMGQEVILRCVPISNHLYFYWYRQILGQKVEFLVSFYNNEISEKSEIFDDQFSVERPDGSNFTLKIRSTKLEDSAMYFCASISAGNYGYTFGSGTRLTVV.

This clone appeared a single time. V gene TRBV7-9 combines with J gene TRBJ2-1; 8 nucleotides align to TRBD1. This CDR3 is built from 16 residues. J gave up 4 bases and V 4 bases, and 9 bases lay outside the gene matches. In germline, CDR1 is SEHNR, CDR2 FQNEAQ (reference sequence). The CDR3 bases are TGTGCCAGCAGCTCGACAGGGGACCTTGGATACAATGAGCAGTTCTTC. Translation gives CASSSTGDLGYNEQFF.

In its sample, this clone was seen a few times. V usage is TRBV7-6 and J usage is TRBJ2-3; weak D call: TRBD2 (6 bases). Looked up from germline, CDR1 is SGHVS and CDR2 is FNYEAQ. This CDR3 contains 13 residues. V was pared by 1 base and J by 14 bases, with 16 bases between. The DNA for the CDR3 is TGTGCCAGCAGCTTAGGACCGGGACTCCTCTCGTATTTT. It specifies CASSLGPGLLSYF. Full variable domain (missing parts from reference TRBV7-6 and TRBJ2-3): GAGVSQSPRYKVTKRGQDVALRCDPISGHVSLYWYRQALGQGPEFLTYFNYEAQQDKSGLPNDRFSAERPEGSISTLTIQRTEQRDSAMYRCASSLGPGLLSYFGPGTRLTVL.